The subject of this entry is one T cell receptor (beta chain). These data originate in a study of cytomegalovirus exposure and HLA in healthy donors. Amplification used 60 Vbeta primers and 13 Jbeta primers. Only in-frame clones appear in the TCRdb table, and some are missing; sequencing was by immunoSEQ multiplex PCR. Of 95,000 to 150,000 clones in the sample, around 77% are singletons; the top ten hold 3.7%. CDR3 length: 14 amino acids. The V and J ends lost 4 bases and 4 bases, in that order; junction bases with no gene match: 5. Germline V gene sequence: CDR1 SGHRS, CDR2 YFSETQ. The chain employs TRBV5-1 and TRBJ2-3, with 8 bases matching TRBD2. Sequenced input: PBMCs. The sequence was obtained from a human donor in good health. Here the CDR3 reads CASSREGQADTQYF. CDR3 bases: TGCGCCAGCAGCCGGGAGGGCCAGGCAGATACGCAGTATTTT.